This T cell receptor (beta chain) was retrieved from a study of early stage breast cancer tumors. CDR3 length: 15 residues. Germline V gene sequence: CDR1 MDHEN, CDR2 SYDVKM. Trimming left V 0 bases short and J 5 bases short, with 10 bases between. Clones were sequenced by immunoSEQ multiplex PCR, and TCRdb holds only the in-frame ones, with some missing. The top ten hold under 5.5% of the sample, which has tens of thousands of clones, roughly four fifths seen once. Sequenced input: blood. The rearrangement uses TRBV28 and TRBJ2-2; tentative D call: TRBD1 (6 bases). The TCR was taken from a person between 35 and 49 years old with breast cancer. The CDR3 nucleotides read TGTGCCAGCAGTTTATGGTGGCAGGGGACCGGGGAGCTGTTTTTT. Protein product: CASSLWWQGTGELFF.